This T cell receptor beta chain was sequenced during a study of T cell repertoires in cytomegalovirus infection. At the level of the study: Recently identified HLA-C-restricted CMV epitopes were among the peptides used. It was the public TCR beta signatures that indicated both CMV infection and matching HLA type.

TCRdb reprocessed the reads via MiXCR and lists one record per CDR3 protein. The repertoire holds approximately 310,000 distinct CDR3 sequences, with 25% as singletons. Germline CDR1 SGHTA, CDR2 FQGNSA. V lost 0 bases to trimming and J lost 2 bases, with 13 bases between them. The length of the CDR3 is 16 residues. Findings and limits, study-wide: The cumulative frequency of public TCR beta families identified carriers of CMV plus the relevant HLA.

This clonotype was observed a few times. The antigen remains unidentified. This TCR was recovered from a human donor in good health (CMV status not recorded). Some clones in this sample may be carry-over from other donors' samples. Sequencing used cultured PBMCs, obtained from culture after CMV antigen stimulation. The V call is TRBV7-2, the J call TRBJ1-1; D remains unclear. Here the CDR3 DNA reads TGTGCCAGCAGCTTAGCTATCCGGCCTGACAACACTGAAGCTTTCTTT. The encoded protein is CASSLAIRPDNTEAFF.